The T cell receptor (beta chain) described here comes from a study of CD8 T cells in ankylosing spondylitis. General study points: Disease-linked clones bore a CD8+ phenotype and were relatively rare in peripheral blood. Among TCR beta sequences, a motif of eight highly homologous variants appeared characteristic of ankylosing spondylitis blood. Prior work had noted some motif variants in reactive arthritis blood and synovial fluid. Reportedly, disease-linked clones are significantly enriched in ankylosing spondylitis patients' matched synovial fluid.

In the case of this clonotype: Its antigen remains unidentified.

Libraries of TCR beta came from quantitative 5'-RACE with molecular barcodes. TCRdb re-called the 5' RACE reads with MiXCR, one entry per CDR3 protein. The profile shows about 220,000 distinct CDR3 sequences, 15% to 20% of them singletons. Sequences were obtained from blood, either unsorted or a sorted T cell fraction (not recorded which). This receptor was identified in a male donor with ankylosing spondylitis.

The CDR3 nucleotides are TGCGCCAGCAGCCAAGAGGCGTTGACCCCGCGGGATGAGCAGTTCTTC. It yields the protein CASSQEALTPRDEQFF. This rearrangement joins TRBV4-3 to TRBJ2-1; possible D gene TRBD2, 5 bases. CDR1 and CDR2 (germline): LGHNA, YSLEER. The ends were cut back, 0 bases at V and 8 bases at J, with 17 bases in the middle. This CDR3 spans 16 amino acids.